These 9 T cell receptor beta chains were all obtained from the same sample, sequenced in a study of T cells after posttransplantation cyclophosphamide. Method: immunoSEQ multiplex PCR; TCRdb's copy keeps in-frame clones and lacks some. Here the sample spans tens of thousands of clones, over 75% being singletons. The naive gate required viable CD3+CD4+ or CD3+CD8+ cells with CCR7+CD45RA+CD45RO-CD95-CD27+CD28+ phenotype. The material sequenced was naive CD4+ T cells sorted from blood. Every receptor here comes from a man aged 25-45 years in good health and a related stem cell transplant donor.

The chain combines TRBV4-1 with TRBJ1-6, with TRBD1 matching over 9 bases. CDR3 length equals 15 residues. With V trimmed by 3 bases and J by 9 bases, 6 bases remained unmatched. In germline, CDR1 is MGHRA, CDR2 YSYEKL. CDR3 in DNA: TGCGCCAGCAGCCAGGAAGGACAGGGGATTTCACCCCTCCACTTT. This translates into CASSQEGQGISPLHF.

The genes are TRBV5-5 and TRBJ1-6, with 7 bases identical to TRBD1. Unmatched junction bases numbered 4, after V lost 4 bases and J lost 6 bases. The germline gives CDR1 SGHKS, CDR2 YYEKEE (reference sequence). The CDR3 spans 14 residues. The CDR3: CASSRDRSNSPLHF. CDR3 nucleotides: TGTGCCAGCAGCCGGGACAGAAGTAATTCACCCCTCCACTTT.

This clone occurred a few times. The DNA of the CDR3 is TGTGCCAGCAGTTCAGGGGCGGACCAGCCCCAGCATTTT. Translation gives CASSSGADQPQHF. V is TRBV2 and J is TRBJ1-5, with D perhaps matching TRBD1 (6 bases). The V gene's germline CDR1 is SNHLY and CDR2 FYNNEI. The CDR3 is 13 amino acids. V shed 5 bases and J shed 7 bases, with 12 bases lying between them. The complete variable domain, with remaining parts taken from reference TRBV2 and TRBJ1-5, reads EPEVTQTPSHQVTQMGQEVILRCVPISNHLYFYWYRQILGQKVEFLVSFYNNEISEKSEIFDDQFSVERPDGSNFTLKIRSTKLEDSAMYFCASSSGADQPQHFGDGTRLSIL.

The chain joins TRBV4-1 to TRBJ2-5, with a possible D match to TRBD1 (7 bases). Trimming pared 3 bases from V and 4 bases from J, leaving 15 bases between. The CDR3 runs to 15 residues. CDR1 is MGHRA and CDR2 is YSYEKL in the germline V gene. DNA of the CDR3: TGCGCCAGCAGCCAGGCCGGGACAGCGGGAGAGACCCAGTACTTC. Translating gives CASSQAGTAGETQYF.

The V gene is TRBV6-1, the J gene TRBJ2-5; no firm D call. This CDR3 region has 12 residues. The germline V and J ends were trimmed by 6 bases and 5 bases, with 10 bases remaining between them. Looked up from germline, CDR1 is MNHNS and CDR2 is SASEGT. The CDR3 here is CASRSTGETQYF. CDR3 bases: TGTGCCAGCAGATCTACCGGGGAGACCCAGTACTTC.

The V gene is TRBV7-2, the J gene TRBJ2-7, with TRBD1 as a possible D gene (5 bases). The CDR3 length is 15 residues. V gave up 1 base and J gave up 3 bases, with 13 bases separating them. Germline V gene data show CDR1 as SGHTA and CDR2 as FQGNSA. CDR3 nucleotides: TGTGCCAGCAGCTTAGGGGGCGCTTGGGGCTACGAGCAGTACTTC. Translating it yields CASSLGGAWGYEQYF.

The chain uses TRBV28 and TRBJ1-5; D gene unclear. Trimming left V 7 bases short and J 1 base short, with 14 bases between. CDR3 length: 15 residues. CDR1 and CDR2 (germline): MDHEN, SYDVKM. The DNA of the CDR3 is TGTGCCAGCACGGCAGCGGCCCTAAGCAATCAGCCCCAGCATTTT. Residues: CASTAAALSNQPQHF.

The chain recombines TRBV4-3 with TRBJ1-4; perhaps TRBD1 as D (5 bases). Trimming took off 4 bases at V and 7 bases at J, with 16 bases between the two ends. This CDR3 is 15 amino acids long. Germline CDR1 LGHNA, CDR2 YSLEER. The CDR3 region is CASSPAWTLSEKLFF. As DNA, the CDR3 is TGCGCCAGCAGCCCTGCTTGGACATTGAGTGAAAAACTGTTTTTT.

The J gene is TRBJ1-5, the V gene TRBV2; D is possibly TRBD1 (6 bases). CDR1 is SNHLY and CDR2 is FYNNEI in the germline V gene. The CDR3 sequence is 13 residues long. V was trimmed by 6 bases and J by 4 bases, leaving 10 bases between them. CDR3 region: CASRYRVNQPQHF. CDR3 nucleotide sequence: TGTGCCAGCAGATACAGGGTAAATCAGCCCCAGCATTTT.